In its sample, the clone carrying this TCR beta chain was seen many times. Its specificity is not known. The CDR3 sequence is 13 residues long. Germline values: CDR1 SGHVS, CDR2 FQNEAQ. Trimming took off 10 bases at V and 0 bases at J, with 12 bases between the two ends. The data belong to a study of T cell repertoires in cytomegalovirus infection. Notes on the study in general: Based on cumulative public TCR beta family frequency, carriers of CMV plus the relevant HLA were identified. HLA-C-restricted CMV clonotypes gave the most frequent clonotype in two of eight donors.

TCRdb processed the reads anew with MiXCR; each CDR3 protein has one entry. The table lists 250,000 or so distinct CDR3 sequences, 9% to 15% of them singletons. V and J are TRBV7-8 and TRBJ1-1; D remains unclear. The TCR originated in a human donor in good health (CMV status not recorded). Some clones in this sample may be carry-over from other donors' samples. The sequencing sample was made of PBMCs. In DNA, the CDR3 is TGTGCCACCTTAGACACAATGAACACTGAAGCTTTCTTT. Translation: CATLDTMNTEAFF.